This T cell receptor beta chain was observed in a study of CD8 T cells in Susac syndrome. CD8+ and CD4+ T cells taken from blood had their TCR beta sequenced. FACS enriched CD8+ TEMRA cells, while bulk CD8+ and CD4+ were negatively isolated. The RNA input was roughly 0.45 to 1 ug, and it was reverse transcribed with random hexamers. immunoSEQ multiplex PCR amplified TCR beta CDR3 across 54 Vbeta, 13 Jbeta. TCRdb processed the immunoSEQ multiplex PCR reads anew with MiXCR; each CDR3 protein has one entry. The sample contains over 150,000 distinct CDR3 sequences, 90% to 95% of which appear only once. Germline loops: CDR1 SEHNR, CDR2 FQNEAQ (reference sequence). V was trimmed by 4 bases and J by 5 bases, leaving 14 bases between them. CDR3 length: 14 amino acids.

The sample comprised CD4+ T cells from PBMCs. The receptor was derived from a human donor with multiple sclerosis. The gene calls are TRBV7-9 and TRBJ2-5; no reliable D call. The CDR3 coding sequence is TGTGCCAGCAGCTACGGATCCTCTTGGGAGACCCAGTACTTC. It specifies CASSYGSSWETQYF.